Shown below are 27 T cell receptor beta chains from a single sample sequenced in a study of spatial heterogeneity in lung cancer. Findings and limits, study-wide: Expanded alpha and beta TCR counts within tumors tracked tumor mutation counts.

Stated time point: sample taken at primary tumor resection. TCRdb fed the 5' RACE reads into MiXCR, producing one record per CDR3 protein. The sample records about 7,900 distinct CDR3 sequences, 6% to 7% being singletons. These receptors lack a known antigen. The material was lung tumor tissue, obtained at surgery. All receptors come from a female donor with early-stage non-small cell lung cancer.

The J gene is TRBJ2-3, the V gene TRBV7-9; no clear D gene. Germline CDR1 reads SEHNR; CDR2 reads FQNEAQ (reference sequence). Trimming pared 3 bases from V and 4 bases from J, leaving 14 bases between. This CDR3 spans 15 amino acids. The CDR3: CASSLGMGEADTQYF. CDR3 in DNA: TGTGCCAGCAGCTTGGGGATGGGTGAAGCAGATACGCAGTATTTT.

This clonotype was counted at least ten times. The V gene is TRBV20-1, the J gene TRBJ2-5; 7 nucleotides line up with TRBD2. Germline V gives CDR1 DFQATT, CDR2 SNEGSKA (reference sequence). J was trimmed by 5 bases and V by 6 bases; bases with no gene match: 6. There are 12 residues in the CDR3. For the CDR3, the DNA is TGCAGTGCACTTGCGCGGGAGGAGACCCAGTACTTC. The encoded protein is CSALAREETQYF.

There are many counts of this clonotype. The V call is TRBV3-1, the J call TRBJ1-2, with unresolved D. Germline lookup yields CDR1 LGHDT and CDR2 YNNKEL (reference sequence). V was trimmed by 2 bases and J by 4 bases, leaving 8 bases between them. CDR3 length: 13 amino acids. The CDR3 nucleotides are TGTGCCAGCAGCCAATCAGGACCCTATGGCTACACCTTC. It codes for CASSQSGPYGYTF.

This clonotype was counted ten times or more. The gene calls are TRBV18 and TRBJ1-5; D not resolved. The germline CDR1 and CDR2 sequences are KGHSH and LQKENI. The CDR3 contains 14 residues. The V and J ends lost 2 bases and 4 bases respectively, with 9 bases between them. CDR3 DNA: TGTGCCAGCTCACCAAGGCGGGGAAATCAGCCCCAGCATTTT. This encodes CASSPRRGNQPQHF.

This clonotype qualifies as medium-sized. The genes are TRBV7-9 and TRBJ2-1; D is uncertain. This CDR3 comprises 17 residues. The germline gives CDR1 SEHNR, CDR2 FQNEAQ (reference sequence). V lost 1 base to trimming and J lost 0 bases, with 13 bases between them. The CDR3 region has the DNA TGTGCCAGCAGCTTAGGGCGTGGCGGAAGCTCCTACAATGAGCAGTTCTTC. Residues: CASSLGRGGSSYNEQFF.

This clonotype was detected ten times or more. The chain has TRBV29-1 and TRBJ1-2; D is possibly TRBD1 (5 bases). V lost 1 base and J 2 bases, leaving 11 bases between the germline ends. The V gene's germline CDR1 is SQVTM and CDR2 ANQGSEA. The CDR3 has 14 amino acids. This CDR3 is CSVEARDLNYGYTF. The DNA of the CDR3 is TGCAGCGTTGAAGCTCGGGACCTGAACTATGGCTACACCTTC.

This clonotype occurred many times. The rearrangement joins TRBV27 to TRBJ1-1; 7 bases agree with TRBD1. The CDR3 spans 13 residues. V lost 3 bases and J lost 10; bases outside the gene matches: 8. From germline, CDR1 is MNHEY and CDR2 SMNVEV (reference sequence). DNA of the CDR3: TGTGCCAGCAGTTTTGCAGGGGGTATTGGAGCTTTCTTT. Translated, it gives CASSFAGGIGAFF.

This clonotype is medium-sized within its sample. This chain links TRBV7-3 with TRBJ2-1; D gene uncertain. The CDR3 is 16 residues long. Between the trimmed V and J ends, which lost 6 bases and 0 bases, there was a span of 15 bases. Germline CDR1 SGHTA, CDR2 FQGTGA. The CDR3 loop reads CASSLSAESSYNEQFF. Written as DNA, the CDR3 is TGTGCCAGCAGTCTCTCGGCGGAGAGCTCCTACAATGAGCAGTTCTTC.

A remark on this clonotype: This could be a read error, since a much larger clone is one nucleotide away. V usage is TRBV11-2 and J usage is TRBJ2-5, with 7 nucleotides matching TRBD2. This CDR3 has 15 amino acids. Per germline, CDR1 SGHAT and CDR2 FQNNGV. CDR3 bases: TGTGCCAGCAGCTTAATGTCTAGCGGAGTCCGGACCCTGTACTTC. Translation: CASSLMSSGVRTLYF.

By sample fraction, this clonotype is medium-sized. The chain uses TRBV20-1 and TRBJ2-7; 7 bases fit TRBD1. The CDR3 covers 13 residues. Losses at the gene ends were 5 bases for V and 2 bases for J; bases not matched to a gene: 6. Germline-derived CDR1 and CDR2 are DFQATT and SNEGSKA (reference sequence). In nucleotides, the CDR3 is TGCAGTGCTTTCTCCGGGACAGCCTACGAGCAGTACTTC. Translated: CSAFSGTAYEQYF.

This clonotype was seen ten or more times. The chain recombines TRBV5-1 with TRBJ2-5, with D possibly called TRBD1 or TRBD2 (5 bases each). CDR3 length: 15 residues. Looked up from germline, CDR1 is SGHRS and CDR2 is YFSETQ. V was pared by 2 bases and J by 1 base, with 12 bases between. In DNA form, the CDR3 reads TGCGCCAGCAGCTTTAAGGGACCGACCCAAGAGACCCAGTACTTC. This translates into CASSFKGPTQETQYF.

CDR3 loop: CASTAGGATDTQYF. For the CDR3, the DNA is TGTGCCAGCACCGCAGGGGGCGCAACAGATACGCAGTATTTT. The chain has TRBV7-2 and TRBJ2-3; 8 nucleotides agree with TRBD1. Germline V gene lookup returns CDR1 SGHTA and CDR2 FQGNSA. V gave up 7 bases and J gave up 3 bases; unmatched junction bases: 6. The CDR3 has 14 residues.

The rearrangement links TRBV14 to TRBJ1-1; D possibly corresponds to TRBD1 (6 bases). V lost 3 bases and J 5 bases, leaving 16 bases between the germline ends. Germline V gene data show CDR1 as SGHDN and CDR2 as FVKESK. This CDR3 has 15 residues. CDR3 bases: TGTGCCAGCAGCCAGCAGGGGCGGATGAGGACTGAAGCTTTCTTT. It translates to CASSQQGRMRTEAFF.

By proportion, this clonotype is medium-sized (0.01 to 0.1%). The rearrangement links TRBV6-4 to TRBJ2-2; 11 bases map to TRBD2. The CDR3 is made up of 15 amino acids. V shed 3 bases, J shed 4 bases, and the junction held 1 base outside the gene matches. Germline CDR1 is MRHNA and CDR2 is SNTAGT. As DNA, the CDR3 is TGTGCCAGCAGTGAACTAGCGGGAGTCACCGGGGAGCTGTTTTTT. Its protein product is CASSELAGVTGELFF.

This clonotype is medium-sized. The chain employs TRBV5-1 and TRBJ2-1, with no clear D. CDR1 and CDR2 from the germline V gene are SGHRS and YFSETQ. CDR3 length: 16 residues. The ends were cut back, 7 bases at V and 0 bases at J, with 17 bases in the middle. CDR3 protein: CASGSSGPVSYNEQFF. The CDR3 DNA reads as TGCGCCAGCGGAAGTTCAGGACCCGTCTCCTACAATGAGCAGTTCTTC.

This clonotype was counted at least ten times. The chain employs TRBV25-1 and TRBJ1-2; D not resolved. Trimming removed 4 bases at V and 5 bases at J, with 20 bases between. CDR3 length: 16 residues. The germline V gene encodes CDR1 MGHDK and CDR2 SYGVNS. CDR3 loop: CASSGPTQRRWYGYTF. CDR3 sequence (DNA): TGTGCCAGCAGTGGACCTACACAGCGGAGATGGTATGGCTACACCTTC.

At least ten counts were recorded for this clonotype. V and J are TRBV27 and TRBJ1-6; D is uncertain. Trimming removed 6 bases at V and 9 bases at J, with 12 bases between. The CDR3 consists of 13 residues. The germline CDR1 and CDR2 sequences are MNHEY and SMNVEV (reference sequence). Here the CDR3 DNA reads TGTGCCAGCAGAAATACAGTTGGTTCACCCCTCCACTTT. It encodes CASRNTVGSPLHF.

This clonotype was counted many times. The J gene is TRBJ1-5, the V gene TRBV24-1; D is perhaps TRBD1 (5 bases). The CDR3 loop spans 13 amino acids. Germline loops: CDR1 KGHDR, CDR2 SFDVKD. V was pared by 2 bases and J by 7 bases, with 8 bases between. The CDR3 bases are TGTGCCACCAGTGATTGGCAGGGACAGCCCCAGCATTTT. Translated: CATSDWQGQPQHF.

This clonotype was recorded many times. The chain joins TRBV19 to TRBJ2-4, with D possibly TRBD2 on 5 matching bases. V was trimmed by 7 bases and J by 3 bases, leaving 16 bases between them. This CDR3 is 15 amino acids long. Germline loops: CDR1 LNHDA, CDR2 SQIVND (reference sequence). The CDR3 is CASKPRTGGKNIQYF. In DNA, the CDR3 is TGTGCCAGTAAGCCCCGTACTGGAGGCAAAAACATTCAGTACTTC.

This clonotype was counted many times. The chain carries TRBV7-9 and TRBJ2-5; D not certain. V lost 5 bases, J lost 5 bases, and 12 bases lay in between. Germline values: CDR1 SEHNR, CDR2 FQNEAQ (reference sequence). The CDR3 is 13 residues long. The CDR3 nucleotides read TGTGCCAGCAGCAACCCCGCCCGGGAGACCCAGTACTTC. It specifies CASSNPARETQYF.

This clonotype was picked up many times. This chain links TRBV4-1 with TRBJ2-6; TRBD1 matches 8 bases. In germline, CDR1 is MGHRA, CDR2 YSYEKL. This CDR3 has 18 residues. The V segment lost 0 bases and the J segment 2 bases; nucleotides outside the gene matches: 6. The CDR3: CASSQDRAGGAGANVLTF. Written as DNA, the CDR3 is TGCGCCAGCAGCCAAGATCGGGCAGGGGGCGCTGGGGCCAACGTCCTGACTTTC.

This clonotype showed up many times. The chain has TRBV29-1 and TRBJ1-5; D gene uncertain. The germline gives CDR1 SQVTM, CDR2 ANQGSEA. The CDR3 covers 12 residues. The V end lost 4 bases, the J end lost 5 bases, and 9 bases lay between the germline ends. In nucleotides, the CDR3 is TGCAGCGTTGCCTCCGGGGATCAGCCCCAGCATTTT. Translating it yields CSVASGDQPQHF.

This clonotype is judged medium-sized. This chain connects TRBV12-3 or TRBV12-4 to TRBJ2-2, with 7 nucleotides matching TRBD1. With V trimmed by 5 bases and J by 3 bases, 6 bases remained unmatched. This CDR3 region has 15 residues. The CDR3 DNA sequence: TGTGCCAGCAGTGTACAGGGGCGGGACACCGGGGAGCTGTTTTTT. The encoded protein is CASSVQGRDTGELFF.

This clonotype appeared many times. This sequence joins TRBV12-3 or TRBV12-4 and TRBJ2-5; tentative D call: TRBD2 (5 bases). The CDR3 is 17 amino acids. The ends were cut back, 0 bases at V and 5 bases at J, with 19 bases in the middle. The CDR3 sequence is CASSLAPRKEGFETQYF. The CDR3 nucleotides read TGTGCCAGCAGTTTAGCGCCCCGGAAAGAGGGCTTTGAGACCCAGTACTTC.

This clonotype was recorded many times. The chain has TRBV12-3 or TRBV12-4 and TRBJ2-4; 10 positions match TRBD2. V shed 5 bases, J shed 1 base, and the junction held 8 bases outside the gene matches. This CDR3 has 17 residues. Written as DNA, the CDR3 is TGTGCCAGCAGTCCCACCCTTAGCGGGAGGGCCAAAAACATTCAGTACTTC. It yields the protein CASSPTLSGRAKNIQYF.

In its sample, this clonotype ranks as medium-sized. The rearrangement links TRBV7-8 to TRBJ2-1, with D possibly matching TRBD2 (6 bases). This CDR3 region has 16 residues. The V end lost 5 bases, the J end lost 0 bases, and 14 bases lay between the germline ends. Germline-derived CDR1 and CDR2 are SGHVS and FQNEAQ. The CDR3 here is CASSIQASASYNEQFF. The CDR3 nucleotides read TGTGCCAGCAGCATCCAAGCTAGCGCCTCCTACAATGAGCAGTTCTTC.

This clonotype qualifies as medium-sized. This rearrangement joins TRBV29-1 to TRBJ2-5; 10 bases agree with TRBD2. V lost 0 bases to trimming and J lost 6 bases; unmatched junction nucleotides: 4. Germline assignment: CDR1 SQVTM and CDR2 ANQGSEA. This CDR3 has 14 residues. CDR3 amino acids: CSVEEASGSKTQYF. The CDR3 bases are TGCAGCGTTGAAGAGGCTAGCGGGAGCAAGACCCAGTACTTC.